Listed below are T cell receptor beta chains from one sample, sequenced in a study of identical twins. TCRdb fed the 5' RACE reads into MiXCR, producing one record per CDR3 protein. This table has approximately 630,000 distinct CDR3 sequences, around 7.5% appearing once. This same sample was also part of a study on yellow fever vaccine responses in identical twins.

The sequenced sample was PBMCs. The source is a woman aged 18-30 years in good health. The CDR3 runs from the conserved cysteine through the conserved F or W. The D gene is left open where the match is weak. The listing skips clone size in some rows; elsewhere it reads once, few, many or a size class.

d_gene | len | j_gene | abundance | v_gene | CDR3nt | CDR3aa
- | 16 | TRBJ2-1 | many | TRBV29-1 | TGCAGCGTTTGCCGCTCTGACAGACCACTTAGGAATGAGCAGTTCTTC | CSVCRSDRPLRNEQFF
- | 15 | TRBJ2-5 | - | TRBV28 | TGTGCCAGCAGTTTCAGTCTAGCGAGGGAAGAGACCCAGTACTTC | CASSFSLAREETQYF
- | 14 | TRBJ1-1 | many | TRBV11-3 | TGTGCCAGCCGCAGTGGGGGAGAGGTTACTGAAGCTTTCTTT | CASRSGGEVTEAFF
- | 18 | TRBJ1-3 | many | TRBV10-3 | TGTGCCATCAGTGGATTTGGGACAACAGGAATAACTGGAAACACCATATATTTT | CAISGFGTTGITGNTIYF
- | 15 | TRBJ1-5 | - | TRBV7-2 | TGTGCCAGCAGCCCCTACTCCGTCATGAATCAGCCCCAGCATTTT | CASSPYSVMNQPQHF
- | 14 | TRBJ2-3 | - | TRBV20-1 | TGCAGTGCTGGTCCGGGGCGGAGCACAGATACGCAGTATTTT | CSAGPGRSTDTQYF
TRBD1 | 14 | TRBJ2-7 | - | TRBV4-1 | TGCGCCAGCAGCCACGGGACAGGGACCTACGAGCAGTACTTC | CASSHGTGTYEQYF
TRBD1 | 14 | TRBJ2-2 | few | TRBV29-1 | TGCAGCGTTGCTCGGGACAGGGTGACCGGGGAGCTGTTTTTT | CSVARDRVTGELFF
- | 12 | TRBJ1-1 | - | TRBV28 | TGTGCCAGTAATCAGGGGAACACTGAAGCTTTCTTT | CASNQGNTEAFF
TRBD1 | 17 | TRBJ1-1 | - | TRBV12-3/TRBV12-4 | TGTGCCAGCAGCCCCCCCTGGACAGGGGTTCTGAACACTGAAGCTTTCTTT | CASSPPWTGVLNTEAFF
TRBD2 | 13 | TRBJ2-1 | few | TRBV20-1 | TGCAGTGCTACGACTAGCGGGACTAGTACAGGGTTCTTC | CSATTSGTSTGFF
- | 13 | TRBJ2-7 | many | TRBV20-1 | TGCAGTGCTGGGGGGATTGGGTCCTACGAGCAGTACTTC | CSAGGIGSYEQYF
- | 13 | TRBJ2-7 | - | TRBV7-3 | TGTGCCAGCAGCTTGAGACCCTCAGGCGAGCAGTACTTC | CASSLRPSGEQYF
- | 18 | TRBJ1-6 | few | TRBV18 | TGTGCCAGCTCACCAGAAACTATTGGACAGAAAGGCAATTCACCCCTCCACTTT | CASSPETIGQKGNSPLHF
TRBD2 | 16 | TRBJ2-2 | - | TRBV20-1 | TGCAGTGCCCTAGGACTAGCGGGAGTAGAGACCGGGGAGCTGTTTTTT | CSALGLAGVETGELFF
- | 12 | TRBJ2-5 | many | TRBV7-9 | TGTGCCAGCAGCTTCTCAGCAGAGACCCAGTACTTC | CASSFSAETQYF
TRBD1 | 14 | TRBJ1-2 | few | TRBV29-1 | TGCAGCGTTTCCCCAGGGGGTGCCAACTATGGCTACACCTTC | CSVSPGGANYGYTF
- | 14 | TRBJ1-1 | many | TRBV6-1 | TGTGCCAGCAGCCAACAGGGCCGGAACACTGAAGCTTTCTTT | CASSQQGRNTEAFF
- | 12 | TRBJ2-7 | - | TRBV7-8 | TGTGCCAGCAGCTTAGGGTTAAGGGAGCAGTACTTC | CASSLGLREQYF
TRBD2 | 14 | TRBJ2-3 | - | TRBV12-3/TRBV12-4 | TGTGCCAGCAGTTTAAGCGGGGGGGCATATACGCAGTATTTT | CASSLSGGAYTQYF
- | 14 | TRBJ2-1 | many | TRBV27 | TGTGCCAGCAGTCCAGCTAGCAGGTGGAGTGAGCAGTTCTTC | CASSPASRWSEQFF
TRBD2 | 15 | TRBJ2-1 | - | TRBV4-1 | TGCGCCAGCAGCCTAAGCGGGGGGGGGTCACATGAGCAGTTCTTC | CASSLSGGGSHEQFF
- | 16 | TRBJ2-4 | - | TRBV4-2 | TGTGCCAGCAGCCAAGCCGGCCAGATAGTGTCGAACATTCAGTACTTC | CASSQAGQIVSNIQYF
- | 13 | TRBJ2-7 | few | TRBV12-5 | TGTGCTAGTGGCTGGGACACCTACTACGAGCAGTACTTC | CASGWDTYYEQYF
- | 15 | TRBJ1-4 | many | TRBV18 | TGTGCCAGCTCATGGGGCCCCGGCCCTAATGAAAAACTGTTTTTT | CASSWGPGPNEKLFF
- | 15 | TRBJ2-5 | many | TRBV12-3/TRBV12-4 | TGTGCCAGCAGTGCTGCTGGGATAGACCAAGAGACCCAGTACTTC | CASSAAGIDQETQYF
- | 13 | TRBJ2-7 | many | TRBV12-3/TRBV12-4 | TGTGCCAGCAGAGTCGGGTCCACCTACGAGCAGTACTTC | CASRVGSTYEQYF
- | 15 | TRBJ2-5 | few | TRBV20-1 | TGCAGTGCTAGCCTCGAGAGGGGGGCCCAAGAGACCCAGTACTTC | CSASLERGAQETQYF
- | 19 | TRBJ2-3 | few | TRBV6-4 | TGTGCCAGCAGTGACTCGGCGCAGGGGGGACAGCGAAGCACAGATACGCAGTATTTT | CASSDSAQGGQRSTDTQYF
- | 14 | TRBJ1-5 | many | TRBV25-1 | TGTGCCAGCAGTGTTTCGGACGGCAATCAGCCCCAGCATTTT | CASSVSDGNQPQHF
- | 13 | TRBJ2-7 | many | TRBV25-1 | TGTGCCAGCAGTGCTCGGACCTACTACGAGCAGTACTTC | CASSARTYYEQYF
- | 14 | TRBJ1-4 | few | TRBV20-1 | TGCAGCCCGACGAGGACGGTGACTAATGAAAAACTGTTTTTT | CSPTRTVTNEKLFF
TRBD1 | 15 | TRBJ2-2 | many | TRBV20-1 | TGCAGTGCCAGTCGTGGGACAGGGGACACCGGGGAGCTGTTTTTT | CSASRGTGDTGELFF
- | 13 | TRBJ1-1 | many | TRBV12-3/TRBV12-4 | TGTGCCAGCAGTCTAAGGCCGAACACTGAAGCTTTCTTT | CASSLRPNTEAFF
TRBD2 | 16 | TRBJ2-1 | - | TRBV20-1 | TGCAGTGCTAGAAAGATCCGGACTAGCGATTACAATGAGCAGTTCTTC | CSARKIRTSDYNEQFF
TRBD1 | 15 | TRBJ1-2 | - | TRBV3-1 | TGTGCCAGCAGCCCGTACCCCGGGACAGGGGTTGGCTACACCTTC | CASSPYPGTGVGYTF
- | 15 | TRBJ2-1 | - | TRBV4-1 | TGCGCCAGCAGCCAAGCCCCGGGCCCCTACAATGAGCAGTTCTTC | CASSQAPGPYNEQFF
- | 16 | TRBJ2-1 | many | TRBV7-9 | TGTGCCAGCAGCTTAGTGGCGGGAAGGTTCAACAATGAGCAGTTCTTC | CASSLVAGRFNNEQFF
TRBD1 | 14 | TRBJ1-5 | few | TRBV29-1 | TGCAGCGGGAGACAGGGGCAGTTTAATCAGCCCCAGCATTTT | CSGRQGQFNQPQHF
- | 14 | TRBJ1-1 | - | TRBV10-2 | TGCGCCAGCAGACAAAGGGCCCAGAACACTGAAGCTTTCTTT | CASRQRAQNTEAFF
- | 14 | TRBJ2-3 | - | TRBV2 | TGTGCCAGCAGTGAACTAGTAGGCACAGATACGCAGTATTTT | CASSELVGTDTQYF
- | 14 | TRBJ2-1 | few | TRBV12-3/TRBV12-4 | TGTGCCAGCAGAGGGACAATCGGTGGCAATGAGCAGTTCTTC | CASRGTIGGNEQFF
- | 14 | TRBJ2-3 | - | TRBV29-1 | TGCAGCGTTGCGTCCGGCAGGGTAGTGGATACGCAGTATTTT | CSVASGRVVDTQYF
TRBD1 | 16 | TRBJ2-7 | many | TRBV12-3/TRBV12-4 | TGTGCCAGCAGTCCCCGACAGGGTTTCGGTCTCTACGAGCAGTACTTC | CASSPRQGFGLYEQYF
- | 15 | TRBJ2-5 | many | TRBV15 | TGTGCCACCAGCAGAGATATGGGCTTCCAAGAGACCCAGTACTTC | CATSRDMGFQETQYF